The 32 T cell receptor beta chains presented below share a single source sample, sequenced in a study of T and B cells in COVID-19 patients. TRB was amplified from around 250-460 ng of blood genomic DNA. Multiplex PCR with BIOMED2 TRB-A/B primer pools amplified TRB rearrangements. TCRdb reprocessed the multiplex PCR reads with MiXCR, giving one entry per CDR3 protein. The sample shows under 8,500 distinct CDR3 sequences, less than 30% of them seen only once. The specimen was blood. The receptor set was obtained from a human donor with active COVID-19.

This clonotype was counted only a few times. The chain recombines TRBV28 with TRBJ2-1, with 9 positions matching TRBD2. Germline values: CDR1 MDHEN, CDR2 SYDVKM. CDR3 length: 15 amino acids. The V gene end was trimmed by 3 bases and the J gene end by 4 bases; junction bases not matched to a gene: 4. CDR3: CASSLTSGVYNEQFF. In nucleotides, the CDR3 is TGTGCCAGCAGTTTGACTAGCGGAGTTTACAATGAGCAGTTCTTC.

The chain joins TRBV5-1 to TRBJ2-3; D is ambiguous. V gave up 2 bases and J gave up 5 bases, with 9 bases separating them. CDR1 is SGHRS and CDR2 is YFSETQ in the germline V gene. The CDR3 contains 13 residues. This chain's CDR3 is CASSLSDQDTQYF. CDR3 in DNA: TGCGCCAGCAGCTTAAGCGACCAAGATACGCAGTATTTT. Together with reference TRBV5-1 and TRBJ2-3, the CDR3 gives the full variable domain: KAGVTQTPRYLIKTRGQQVTLSCSPISGHRSVSWYQQTPGQGLQFLFEYFSETQRNKGNFPGRFSGRQFSNSRSEMNVSTLELGDSALYLCASSLSDQDTQYFGPGTRLTVL.

This clonotype was seen repeatedly, ten times or more. This chain uses TRBV5-5 with TRBJ2-7; unclear D gene. V lost 1 base to trimming and J lost 3 bases, with 11 bases between them. Germline V gene sequence: CDR1 SGHKS, CDR2 YYEKEE (reference sequence). This CDR3 region has 14 residues. The chain's CDR3 is CASSLYVQNYEQYF. In nucleotides, the CDR3 is TGTGCCAGCAGCTTGTATGTGCAGAACTACGAGCAGTACTTC. The whole variable domain, filled in from reference TRBV5-5 and TRBJ2-7, reads DAGVTQSPTHLIKTRGQQVTLRCSPISGHKSVSWYQQVLGQGPQFIFQYYEKEERGRGNFPDRFSARQFPNYSSELNVNALLLGDSALYLCASSLYVQNYEQYFGPGTRLTVT.

J is TRBJ2-3 and V is TRBV19; 8 bases agree with TRBD2. Germline CDR1 and CDR2: LNHDA and SQIVND (reference sequence). Trimming took 2 bases from V and 3 from J; bases not matched to a gene: 10. The CDR3 contains 17 residues. Here the CDR3 DNA reads TGTGCCAGTAGTATACTCTCCCGGGGGGGCAAGACAGATACGCAGTATTTT. Its protein is CASSILSRGGKTDTQYF.

This clonotype showed up many times. This chain links TRBV6-2 or TRBV6-3 with TRBJ2-5; maybe TRBD1 (6 bases). The CDR3 runs to 13 residues. With 3 bases removed from V and 4 bases from J, the gap between germline ends came to 9 bases. The germline V gene encodes CDR1 MNHEY and CDR2 SVGEGT. CDR3 nucleotides: TGTGCCAGCAGTTATGGCAGGGGAGAGACCCAGTACTTC. Its translation is CASSYGRGETQYF.

Within the sample, this clonotype is medium-sized. This chain uses TRBV12-3 or TRBV12-4 with TRBJ2-1; TRBD2 aligns across 16 bases. After removal of 5 bases from V and 9 bases from J, the junction contained 4 bases not matched to a gene. This CDR3 comprises 15 residues. CDR3 in amino acids: CASSLGLAGGLEQFF. The CDR3 bases are TGTGCCAGCAGTCTGGGACTAGCGGGAGGGCTTGAGCAGTTCTTC.

This clonotype was counted between two and nine times. The J gene is TRBJ2-7, the V gene TRBV30, with D tentatively TRBD2 (6 bases). V lost 2 bases and J 5 bases, leaving 16 bases between the germline ends. Germline-derived CDR1 and CDR2 are GTSNPN and SVGIG (reference sequence). This CDR3 spans 14 amino acids. The CDR3 DNA reads as TGTGCCTGGAGTCCTCCGGGACTCCGGAACGAGCAGTACTTC. Translating it yields CAWSPPGLRNEQYF.

For this clonotype: This may arise from a read error, as a much more abundant clone is one base away. The rearrangement uses TRBV12-3 or TRBV12-4 and TRBJ2-1, with D possibly matching TRBD2 (6 bases). The CDR3 length is 14 residues. The CDR3 bases are TGTCCCAGCAGGCGTCTCGGGAGCTCCCGCGAGCAGTTCTTC. It encodes CPSRRLGSSREQFF.

By sample fraction, this clonotype is medium-sized (0.01 to 0.1%). CDR3 loop: CASSQQANTEAFF. CDR3 coding DNA: TGTGCCAGTAGCCAGCAGGCGAACACTGAAGCTTTCTTT. V and J are TRBV19 and TRBJ1-1; D is uncertain. Germline CDR1 LNHDA, CDR2 SQIVND (reference sequence). This CDR3 spans 13 amino acids. V was pared by 6 bases and J by 1 base, with 9 bases between.

This chain joins TRBV20-1 and TRBJ1-2; no clear D gene. V lost 0 bases and J lost 4, with 12 bases in between. Germline assignment: CDR1 DFQATT and CDR2 SNEGSKA (reference sequence). The CDR3 has 14 amino acids. In nucleotides, the CDR3 is TGCAGTGCTAGAGATCAAGGTGACCGCTATGGCTACACCTTC. It yields the protein CSARDQGDRYGYTF.

This clonotype was picked up a small number of times. V usage is TRBV6-5 and J usage is TRBJ2-7; no clear D gene. CDR1 and CDR2 from the germline V gene are MNHEY and SVGAGI. The CDR3 totals 13 residues. Trimming stripped 5 bases from V and 2 bases from J, with 10 bases between. In DNA form, the CDR3 reads TGTGCCAGCAGTCCTATCGGAGCCTACGAGCAGTACGTC. Protein product: CASSPIGAYEQYV.

This clonotype occurred a few times. The chain joins TRBV20-1 to TRBJ2-7; no clear D gene. Germline assignment: CDR1 DFQATT and CDR2 SNEGSKA (reference sequence). CDR3 size: 12 residues. Trimming left V 0 bases short and J 6 bases short, with 9 bases between. CDR3 residues: CSARDLLREQYF. In DNA form, the CDR3 reads TGCAGTGCTAGAGATCTCCTTCGCGAGCAGTACTTC.

As concerns this clonotype: A junction end diverges from the germline sequence, so it may reflect a read error. The rearrangement uses TRBV5-4 and TRBJ2-1; perhaps TRBD2 as D (5 bases). The CDR3 totals 17 residues. CDR1 SGHNT and CDR2 YYREEE come from the germline V gene (reference sequence). The CDR3, as DNA: TGTGCCAGCAACCTTTATGGGCGGGCCTCCTCCTACATTGAGCAGTTCTTC. It translates to CASNLYGRASSYIEQFF.

This clonotype counts as medium-sized (0.01 to 0.1%). V usage is TRBV6-5 and J usage is TRBJ2-1, with 11 positions matching TRBD2. Germline-derived CDR1 and CDR2 are MNHEY and SVGAGI. The CDR3 has 15 residues. J lost 6 bases, V lost 5 bases, and 6 bases had no gene match. DNA of the CDR3: TGTGCCAGCAGTACCACTAGCGGGAGTACCAATGAGCAGTTCTTC. This translates into CASSTTSGSTNEQFF.

This chain connects TRBV6-5 to TRBJ1-1; D is perhaps TRBD1 (6 bases). V lost 1 base, J lost 4 bases, and 13 bases lay in between. The CDR3 is 15 residues long. Looked up from germline, CDR1 is MNHEY and CDR2 is SVGAGI. The CDR3 sequence: CASSYFQGPSTEAFF. The CDR3 coding sequence is TGTGCCAGCAGTTACTTCCAGGGGCCGAGCACTGAAGCTTTCTTT.

V gene TRBV28 combines with J gene TRBJ2-4; 9 bases are shared with TRBD1. CDR3 length equals 15 residues. CDR1 and CDR2 from the germline V gene are MDHEN and SYDVKM. V gave up 5 bases and J gave up 5 bases; unmatched junction bases: 7. CDR3 DNA: TGTGCCAGCAGTATCTCGGACAGGGGTCAAAACATTCAGTACTTC. It codes for CASSISDRGQNIQYF.

The chain is built from TRBV5-5 and TRBJ1-5, with D perhaps TRBD1 (6 bases). Germline V gives CDR1 SGHKS, CDR2 YYEKEE (reference sequence). V was cut by 5 bases and J by 5 bases, with 17 bases left in between. This CDR3 has 15 residues. CDR3 region: CASSIRGGSDQPQHF. CDR3 sequence (DNA): TGTGCCAGCAGTATCCGAGGGGGGTCGGATCAGCCCCAGCATTTT.

This clonotype was picked up a small number of times. The genes are TRBV7-4 and TRBJ2-7, with 8 bases lining up with TRBD2. V trimming: 6 bases; J trimming: 4 bases; junction bases outside the gene matches: 8. Germline CDR1 reads SGHVT; CDR2 reads SQSDAQ. This CDR3 has 14 residues. CDR3: CASRLTGRAYEQYF. CDR3 DNA sequence: TGTGCCAGCAGGTTAACCGGGAGGGCGTACGAGCAGTACTTC.

The chain links TRBV10-1 to TRBJ2-3; 14 bases map to TRBD2. CDR1 WNHNN and CDR2 SYGVQD come from the germline V gene (reference sequence). This CDR3 has 15 amino acids. V dropped 6 bases and J dropped 7; count of bases not matched to a gene: 6. CDR3 amino acids: CASRGGLAGGHTQYF. The CDR3 nucleotides are TGCGCCAGCAGAGGCGGACTAGCGGGAGGCCATACGCAGTATTTT.

Regarding this clonotype: The DNA is omitted, as the CDR3 cannot be located on it reliably, and the CDR3 follows TCRdb's listing. V and J are TRBV27 and TRBJ2-2. Germline CDR1 MNHEY, CDR2 SMNVEV (reference sequence). 23 amino acids form the CDR3, both terminal residues included. CDR3 loop: CASSLSNPLAKNIQYFGAGELFF.

J is TRBJ2-3 and V is TRBV20-1; 7 bases match TRBD1. CDR3 length equals 15 residues. J gave up 0 bases and V 1 base, and 4 bases lay outside the gene matches. Germline CDR1 reads DFQATT; CDR2 reads SNEGSKA (reference sequence). DNA of the CDR3: TGCAGTGCTAGAGGTGGGACAGCTAGCACAGATACGCAGTATTTT. This gives the protein CSARGGTASTDTQYF.

Sample share makes this clonotype medium-sized. The rearrangement uses TRBV27 and TRBJ2-6, with D unresolved. Germline V gives CDR1 MNHEY, CDR2 SMNVEV (reference sequence). The CDR3 has 14 amino acids. Trimming removed 2 bases from V and 12 bases from J, with 14 bases in between. The CDR3 loop is CASSLRADWSVLTF. DNA of the CDR3: TGTGCCAGCAGTTTACGGGCCGACTGGAGCGTCCTGACTTTC.

This clonotype is classed as medium-sized. The chain links TRBV6-5 to TRBJ2-7, with 8 bases aligning to TRBD1. The V and J ends lost 5 bases and 0 bases, in that order; junction bases with no gene match: 3. Germline V CDR1 and CDR2: MNHEY, SVGAGI. This CDR3 spans 14 amino acids. The CDR3 here is CASSRTGTSYEQYF. As DNA, the CDR3 is TGTGCCAGCAGTCGGACAGGGACCTCCTACGAGCAGTACTTC.

The chain joins TRBV11-3 to TRBJ2-7; D remains ambiguous. The CDR3 consists of 15 residues. Germline values: CDR1 SGHNT, CDR2 YENEEA. With 1 base removed from V and 1 base from J, the gap between germline ends came to 11 bases. The CDR3 here is CASSLGAVSSYEQYF. CDR3 DNA: TGTGCCAGCAGCTTAGGGGCGGTGAGTTCCTACGAGCAGTACTTC.

The chain has TRBV5-4 and TRBJ1-6; D not certain. The germline V and J ends were trimmed by 1 base and 7 bases, with 15 bases remaining between them. CDR1 SGHNT and CDR2 YYREEE come from the germline V gene (reference sequence). There are 16 residues in the CDR3. This chain's CDR3 is CASSLYGGFSNSPLHF. DNA for the CDR3: TGTGCCAGCAGCTTGTACGGCGGGTTTTCAAATTCACCCCTCCACTTT.

By share of the sample, this clonotype is medium-sized. This rearrangement joins TRBV12-3 or TRBV12-4 to TRBJ2-1; the D is unclear. The CDR3 runs 13 residues. Trimming stripped 7 bases from V and 2 bases from J, with 9 bases between. As DNA, the CDR3 is TGTGCCAGCAATAAACAAGCCTACAATGAGCAGTTCTTC. It is translated as CASNKQAYNEQFF.

The sample holds a few counts of this clonotype. The chain has TRBV20-1 and TRBJ2-1; D uncertain. CDR1 is DFQATT and CDR2 is SNEGSKA in the germline V gene (reference sequence). The V end lost 4 bases, the J end lost 0 bases, and 13 bases lay between the germline ends. The CDR3 has 15 amino acids. In nucleotides, the CDR3 is TGCAGTGCTACCCCCCCACCATACTCCTACAATGAGCAGTTCTTC. It is translated as CSATPPPYSYNEQFF.

Sample share makes this clonotype medium-sized. The gene calls are TRBV29-1 and TRBJ1-1; D remains ambiguous. CDR3 length: 11 amino acids. Per the germline V gene, CDR1 is SQVTM and CDR2 is ANQGSEA. V was trimmed by 7 bases and J by 0 bases, leaving 6 bases between them. The CDR3 DNA is TGCAGCGCCGAAGTGAACACTGAAGCTTTCTTT. As protein: CSAEVNTEAFF. The complete variable domain, with remaining parts taken from reference TRBV29-1 and TRBJ1-1, reads SAVISQKPSRDICQRGTSLTIQCQVDSQVTMMFWYRQQPGQSLTLIATANQGSEATYESGFVIDKFPISRPNLTFSTLTVSNMSPEDSSIYLCSAEVNTEAFFGQGTRLTVV.

The chain carries TRBV11-3 and TRBJ2-2; D ambiguous. This CDR3 contains 15 residues. Germline CDR1 is SGHNT and CDR2 is YENEEA. V shed 2 bases and J shed 4 bases, with 11 bases lying between them. The CDR3 bases are TGTGCCAGCAGCTTATTTACAGATCCCACCGGGGAGCTGTTTTTT. Translated, it gives CASSLFTDPTGELFF.

By its share, this clonotype is medium-sized. This chain uses TRBV30 with TRBJ1-2; the D is unclear. Germline V CDR1 and CDR2: GTSNPN, SVGIG (reference sequence). Between the trimmed V and J ends, which lost 6 bases and 8 bases, there was a span of 13 bases. This CDR3 contains 11 residues. This CDR3 reads CACPSGGGYTF. The CDR3 DNA reads as TGTGCCTGCCCCTCGGGTGGGGGCTACACCTTC.

This clonotype is categorized as medium-sized. The gene calls are TRBV27 and TRBJ1-6; D may be TRBD1 (5 bases). V shed 2 bases and J shed 7 bases, with 15 bases lying between them. This CDR3 has 16 residues. Germline CDR1 MNHEY, CDR2 SMNVEV (reference sequence). The CDR3 is CASSLVWGPMNSPLHF. The CDR3 nucleotides are TGTGCCAGCAGTTTAGTATGGGGCCCGATGAATTCACCCCTCCACTTT.

The CDR3 region is CASSSGGRGTQETQYF. In nucleotides, the CDR3 is TGTGCCAGCAGCTCCGGAGGGCGGGGCACACAAGAGACCCAGTACTTC. The gene calls are TRBV11-2 and TRBJ2-5; a possible D gene is TRBD2 (6 bases). The CDR3 is 16 amino acids. The V gene's germline CDR1 is SGHAT and CDR2 FQNNGV. Trimming took off 4 bases at V and 2 bases at J, with 17 bases between the two ends.